This TCR beta chain derives from a study of cytomegalovirus exposure and HLA in healthy donors. The J segment lost 6 bases and the V segment lost 4 bases, leaving 5 bases of the junction unmatched. The CDR3 loop spans 15 amino acids. The germline V gene has CDR1 SQVTM and CDR2 ANQGSEA. It was with 60 Vbeta and 13 Jbeta primers that the PCR ran. Profiling relied on immunoSEQ multiplex PCR, and the TCRdb table lists in-frame clones only, not all of them. The profile shows more than 90,000 clones, over 60% of them singletons. Sequencing was carried out using PBMCs. The sequence was obtained from a boy under 18 in good health and CMV-seropositive. The rearrangement links TRBV29-1 to TRBJ2-5, with 16 nucleotides matching TRBD2. CDR3 sequence reads: CSVAGTSGGAQTQYF. CDR3 sequence (DNA): TGCAGCGTTGCCGGGACTAGCGGGGGGGCGCAGACCCAGTACTTC.